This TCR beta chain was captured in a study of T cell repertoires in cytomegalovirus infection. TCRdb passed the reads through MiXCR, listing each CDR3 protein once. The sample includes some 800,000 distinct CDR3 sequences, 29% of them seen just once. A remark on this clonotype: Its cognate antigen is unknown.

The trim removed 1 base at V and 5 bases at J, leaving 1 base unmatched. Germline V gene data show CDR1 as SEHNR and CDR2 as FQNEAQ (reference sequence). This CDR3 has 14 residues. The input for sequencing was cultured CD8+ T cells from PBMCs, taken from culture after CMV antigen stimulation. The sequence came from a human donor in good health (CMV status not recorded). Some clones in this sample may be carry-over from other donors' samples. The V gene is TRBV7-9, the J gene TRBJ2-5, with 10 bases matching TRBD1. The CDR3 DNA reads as TGTGCCAGCAGCTTAGTGGGACAGGGGGAGACCCAGTACTTC. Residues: CASSLVGQGETQYF.